This TCR beta chain comes out of a study of shared clonotypes between healthy human individuals. Study-wide results and caveats: Generation probability values for non-shared clonotypes were lower than those for clonotypes shared by all four donors. Shared across several donors were roughly 4.7% of the naive CD4 clonotypes.

A deep-level run was used for the assay. Genomic DNA of each subset was evenly split across several immunoSEQ plates. Using immunoSEQ multiplex PCR, the repertoire was profiled, and TCRdb retains in-frame clones only, with some absent. The table has about 2,200,000 clones, 85% to 95% seen once. Trimming stripped 1 base from V and 6 bases from J, with 7 bases between. CDR3 size: 12 residues. Germline V lookup: CDR1 SGHRS, CDR2 YFSETQ. For this clone: Its matching antigen is unknown. The sample has other DNA sequences that encode this CDR3 too.

Cells designated naive CD8 were CD45RO-negative and were positively selected for CCR7, with terminally differentiated effector memory CD45RA+ cells excluded. The rearrangement joins TRBV5-1 to TRBJ1-1, with D perhaps matching TRBD1 (5 bases). Specimen: naive CD8+ T cells from PBMCs. The clonotype originates from a man aged 18 to 30 in good health. Some clones in this sample may be carry-over from other donors' samples. This CDR3 is CASSLSGSEAFF. In DNA form, the CDR3 reads TGCGCCAGCAGCTTGTCAGGGTCTGAAGCTTTCTTT.